This T cell receptor (beta chain) was documented in a study of blood T cell repertoires in COVID-19. Method: immunoSEQ multiplex PCR; TCRdb's copy keeps in-frame clones and lacks some. The sample includes some 150,000 clones, 84% of them seen just once. The CDR3 is 12 residues long. Deletions cut 6 bases from V and 7 bases from J, with 12 bases between. The rearrangement links TRBV12-3 or TRBV12-4 to TRBJ1-1; D gene unclear. The origin of this receptor is a woman between 45 and 60 years old in a cohort sampled during active or convalescent COVID-19. Source material: peripheral blood. The chain's CDR3 is CASSPFSFEAFF. The CDR3 nucleotides are TGTGCCAGCAGCCCGTTTTCGTTTGAAGCTTTCTTT.